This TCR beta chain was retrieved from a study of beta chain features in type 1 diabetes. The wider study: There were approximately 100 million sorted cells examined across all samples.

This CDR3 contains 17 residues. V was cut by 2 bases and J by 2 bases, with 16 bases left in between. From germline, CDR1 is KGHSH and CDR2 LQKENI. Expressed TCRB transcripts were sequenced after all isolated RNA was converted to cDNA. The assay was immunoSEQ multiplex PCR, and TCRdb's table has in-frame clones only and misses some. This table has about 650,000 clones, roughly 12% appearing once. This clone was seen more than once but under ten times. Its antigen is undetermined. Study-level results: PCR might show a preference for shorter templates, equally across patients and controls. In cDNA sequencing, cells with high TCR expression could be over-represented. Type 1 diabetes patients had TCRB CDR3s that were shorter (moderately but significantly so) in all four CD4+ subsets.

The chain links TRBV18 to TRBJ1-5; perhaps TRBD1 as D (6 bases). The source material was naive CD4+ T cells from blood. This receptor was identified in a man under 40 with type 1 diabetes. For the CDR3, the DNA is TGTGCCAGCTCACCAAACGTGGCGGCAGGGGGCAATCAGCCCCAGCATTTT. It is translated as CASSPNVAAGGNQPQHF.